One sample yielded the 18 T cell receptor beta chains listed below, sequenced in a study of blood T cell repertoires in COVID-19. TCRdb keeps only in-frame clones here, not all; method: immunoSEQ multiplex PCR. Of about 160,000 clones in the sample, 90% were seen once. The source material was peripheral blood. The receptors here all came from a man aged 60 to 69 with active or convalescent COVID-19.

J is TRBJ2-5 and V is TRBV5-6; the D is unclear. Germline V gene data show CDR1 as SGHDT and CDR2 as YYEEEE. Trimming removed 4 bases at V and 0 bases at J, with 16 bases between. The CDR3 totals 16 residues. CDR3 coding DNA: TGTGCCAGCAGCCCCGCGCCGACTGCGTACCAAGAGACCCAGTACTTC. Its translation: CASSPAPTAYQETQYF.

The chain combines TRBV4-1 with TRBJ2-3; 10 bases line up with TRBD2. The CDR3 totals 20 residues. Germline assignment: CDR1 MGHRA and CDR2 YSYEKL. J gave up 0 bases and V 0 bases, and 12 bases lay outside the gene matches. The CDR3 sequence: CASSQDFVLSGGASTDTQYF. CDR3 DNA: TGCGCCAGCAGCCAAGATTTTGTCTTGAGCGGGGGGGCCAGCACAGATACGCAGTATTTT.

This chain connects TRBV18 to TRBJ1-5, with 7 bases that match TRBD1. Trimming cost V 0 bases and J 4 bases; bases outside gene matches: 3. Germline CDR1 and CDR2: KGHSH and LQKENI. The CDR3 extends over 15 amino acids. The CDR3 DNA reads TGTGCCAGCTCACCACCAGGACAGGAAAATCAGCCCCAGCATTTT. It specifies CASSPPGQENQPQHF.

J is TRBJ2-7 and V is TRBV7-2; 7 bases line up with TRBD2. V lost 6 bases and J lost 6; bases outside the gene matches: 17. There are 16 residues in the CDR3. Germline loops: CDR1 SGHTA, CDR2 FQGNSA. This CDR3 reads CASSSGPSGTSGEQYF. The CDR3, as DNA: TGTGCCAGCAGTTCAGGGCCTAGCGGAACCTCTGGCGAGCAGTACTTC.

V gene TRBV10-3 combines with J gene TRBJ2-1, with TRBD2 matching over 11 bases. The junction had 18 bases not matched to a gene; V was cut back by 11 bases and J by 3 bases. Germline assignment: CDR1 ENHRY and CDR2 SYGVKD. The CDR3 sequence is 18 residues long. The DNA for the CDR3 is TGTGCCGCGGCCGATACGGCTAGCGGGGGGTCAGACTACAATGAGCAGTTCTTC. Translated: CAAADTASGGSDYNEQFF.

This chain joins TRBV18 and TRBJ1-1; a weak D match, TRBD1 (6 bases). This CDR3 comprises 16 residues. Germline-derived CDR1 and CDR2 are KGHSH and LQKENI. V lost 1 base to trimming and J lost 1 base, with 13 bases between them. The CDR3 loop is CASSPLRGRGNTEAFF. DNA of the CDR3: TGTGCCAGCTCACCACTAAGAGGCAGGGGGAACACTGAAGCTTTCTTT.

This clone was observed a few times. V gene TRBV5-6 combines with J gene TRBJ1-1; 7 bases are a match to TRBD1. This CDR3 is built from 14 residues. V dropped 5 bases and J dropped 4; count of bases not matched to a gene: 8. Germline V gene data show CDR1 as SGHDT and CDR2 as YYEEEE. CDR3 bases: TGTGCCAGCAGACCTAAACAGGGGAGCACTGAAGCTTTCTTT. This codes for CASRPKQGSTEAFF. Drawing the rest from reference TRBV5-6 and TRBJ1-1, the complete variable domain is DAGVTQSPTHLIKTRGQQVTLRCSPKSGHDTVSWYQQALGQGPQFIFQYYEEEERQRGNFPDRFSGHQFPNYSSELNVNALLLGDSALYLCASRPKQGSTEAFFGQGTRLTVV.

The rearrangement joins TRBV6-6 to TRBJ2-3; TRBD2 aligns across 8 bases. V lost 6 bases and J lost 6; bases outside the gene matches: 14. This CDR3 has 16 amino acids. Germline V lookup: CDR1 MNHNY, CDR2 SVGAGI (reference sequence). CDR3 sequence: CASRTPRAGGRDTQYF. The DNA for the CDR3 is TGTGCCAGCAGGACGCCCCGGGCGGGGGGCAGGGATACGCAGTATTTT.

The gene calls are TRBV7-6 and TRBJ1-1; 11 nucleotides agree with TRBD1. The CDR3 runs to 13 residues. J was trimmed by 10 bases and V by 5 bases; bases with no gene match: 6. Germline CDR1 reads SGHVS; CDR2 reads FNYEAQ. CDR3 residues: CASSEDRGQVAFF. The CDR3 DNA is TGTGCCAGCAGCGAGGACAGGGGGCAGGTAGCTTTCTTT.

This chain connects TRBV2 to TRBJ1-5; a weak D match, TRBD1 (5 bases). The ends were cut back, 6 bases at V and 5 bases at J, with 11 bases in the middle. From germline, CDR1 is SNHLY and CDR2 FYNNEI. The length of the CDR3 is 13 residues. Written as DNA, the CDR3 is TGTGCCAGCAGGGATGACAGCGATCAGCCCCAGCATTTT. Protein: CASRDDSDQPQHF.

This clone is a singleton in its sample. The genes are TRBV19 and TRBJ1-2; 9 bases match TRBD1. Germline CDR1 is LNHDA and CDR2 is SQIVND (reference sequence). The V segment lost 5 bases and the J segment 3 bases; nucleotides outside the gene matches: 7. CDR3 length: 15 residues. CDR3 sequence: CASSPRTGADYGYTF. The CDR3 DNA sequence: TGTGCCAGTAGTCCCCGGACAGGGGCGGACTATGGCTACACCTTC.

The chain links TRBV10-3 to TRBJ1-1; no clear D gene. The CDR3 contains 15 residues. The V gene's germline CDR1 is ENHRY and CDR2 SYGVKD. Trimming left V 2 bases short and J 3 bases short, with 13 bases between. This chain's CDR3 is CAISEVGSGDTEAFF. DNA of the CDR3: TGTGCCATCAGTGAGGTCGGGAGCGGGGACACTGAAGCTTTCTTT.

The chain carries TRBV2 and TRBJ1-2; maybe TRBD1 (5 bases). This CDR3 is 13 amino acids long. The germline V gene has CDR1 SNHLY and CDR2 FYNNEI. Trimming pared 2 bases from V and 8 bases from J, leaving 12 bases between. CDR3 nucleotides: TGTGCCAGCAGTGAATTGGGAGGGGAAGGCTACACCTTC. Its translation: CASSELGGEGYTF.

The chain recombines TRBV19 with TRBJ1-3, with D possibly TRBD1 on 5 matching bases. CDR1 and CDR2 from the germline V gene are LNHDA and SQIVND (reference sequence). This CDR3 region has 15 residues. The V end lost 7 bases, the J end lost 0 bases, and 13 bases lay between the germline ends. CDR3: CASTPSRVSGNTIYF. CDR3 bases: TGTGCCAGTACCCCGTCCAGGGTCTCTGGAAACACCATATATTTT.

By its share, this clone is medium-sized. V is TRBV19 and J is TRBJ1-1; D gene uncertain. Trimming took off 10 bases at V and 4 bases at J, with 10 bases between the two ends. Germline lookup yields CDR1 LNHDA and CDR2 SQIVND (reference sequence). The CDR3 loop spans 11 amino acids. CDR3 residues: CATVRSTEAFF. CDR3 DNA: TGTGCCACCGTCAGGTCCACTGAAGCTTTCTTT.

This rearrangement joins TRBV6-1 to TRBJ1-1, with 12 bases that match TRBD1. From germline, CDR1 is MNHNS and CDR2 SASEGT. The CDR3 spans 16 residues. Trimming cost V 3 bases and J 7 bases; bases outside gene matches: 9. CDR3 sequence reads: CASSEGTGGRWYEAFF. In DNA, the CDR3 is TGTGCCAGCAGTGAGGGGACAGGGGGCCGCTGGTATGAAGCTTTCTTT.

The chain couples TRBV7-2 to TRBJ1-5, with 7 bases aligning to TRBD1. Germline lookup yields CDR1 SGHTA and CDR2 FQGNSA. The CDR3 has 15 amino acids. With 3 bases clipped from V and 4 bases from J, the junction kept 6 bases outside the gene matches. CDR3 nucleotide sequence: TGTGCCAGCAGCTTGGGGACAGTAGAAAATCAGCCCCAGCATTTT. Protein sequence: CASSLGTVENQPQHF.

This rearrangement joins TRBV10-2 to TRBJ2-1, with 13 bases aligning to TRBD2. Germline assignment: CDR1 WSHSY and CDR2 SAAADI. The junction had 8 bases not matched to a gene; V was cut back by 6 bases and J by 0 bases. This CDR3 has 18 residues. The CDR3 nucleotides are TGCGCCAGCAGCCCCACTAGCGGGAGGGCCTCCTCCTACAATGAGCAGTTCTTC. Its translation: CASSPTSGRASSYNEQFF.